These 16 T cell receptor beta chains originate from one sample sequenced in a study of identical twins' blood T cells. MiXCR, applied by TCRdb to the 5' RACE reads, yields one record per CDR3 protein. The sample carries fewer than 450,000 distinct CDR3 sequences, approximately 30% recorded once. The sample was PBMCs. Receptors were obtained from a woman aged 18-49 years in good health.

The chain links TRBV19 to TRBJ2-1, with D unclear. V was trimmed by 1 base and J by 4 bases, leaving 11 bases between them. The CDR3 is made up of 15 amino acids. Germline V gene lookup returns CDR1 LNHDA and CDR2 SQIVND (reference sequence). CDR3 bases: TGTGCCAGTAGTATAGCACCTTATCCGTACAATGAGCAGTTCTTC. Its translation is CASSIAPYPYNEQFF.

This clonotype occurred a few times. The chain carries TRBV12-3 or TRBV12-4 and TRBJ1-2; D may be TRBD1 (5 bases). This CDR3 region has 13 residues. V lost 3 bases and J lost 4, with 9 bases in between. The CDR3 coding sequence is TGTGCCAGCAGTTTTGCAGGGAGCTATGGCTACACCTTC. Translating it yields CASSFAGSYGYTF.

This clonotype occurred a few times. J is TRBJ2-1 and V is TRBV11-2; TRBD2 aligns across 10 bases. Unmatched junction bases numbered 7, after V lost 2 bases and J lost 15 bases. From germline, CDR1 is SGHAT and CDR2 FQNNGV. The CDR3 extends over 13 amino acids. In nucleotides, the CDR3 is TGTGCCAGCAGCTTAATCACAGCGGGAGGGATGTTCTTC. Protein product: CASSLITAGGMFF.

Only a few counts were recorded for this clonotype. The chain links TRBV9 to TRBJ1-4; 9 nucleotides agree with TRBD1. Germline CDR1 SGDLS, CDR2 YYNGEE. CDR3 length: 15 residues. Unmatched junction bases numbered 4, after V lost 0 bases and J lost 7 bases. The CDR3 nucleotides are TGTGCCAGCAGCGTAGAGGGACAGGGAGGTGAAAAACTGTTTTTT. Translation: CASSVEGQGGEKLFF.

Regarding this clonotype: A read error is possible here, since a much larger clone lies one base away. The final CDR3 position lacks the conserved phenylalanine or tryptophan, pointing to a likely read error. The chain is built from TRBV3-1 and TRBJ2-1; no firm D call. The CDR3 has 14 amino acids. V lost 1 base and J 8 bases, leaving 12 bases between the germline ends. CDR1 LGHDT and CDR2 YNNKEL come from the germline V gene (reference sequence). The CDR3 is CASSQAIRAYEQFS. Written as DNA, the CDR3 is TGTGCCAGCAGCCAAGCGATCCGGGCCTATGAGCAGTTCTCC.

This clonotype was seen many times. The V gene is TRBV27, the J gene TRBJ2-2, with D uncertain. There are 13 residues in the CDR3. Germline V gene lookup returns CDR1 MNHEY and CDR2 SMNVEV (reference sequence). Trimming left V 2 bases short and J 6 bases short, with 7 bases between. CDR3 amino acids: CASSLTGSGELFF. The CDR3 nucleotides read TGTGCCAGCAGTTTAACTGGGTCCGGGGAGCTGTTTTTT.

The chain has TRBV12-3 or TRBV12-4 and TRBJ2-3, with D perhaps being TRBD1 or TRBD2 (5 bases each). V was clipped by 5 bases and J by 11 bases, with 20 bases between them. The CDR3 is 14 amino acids. In nucleotides, the CDR3 is TGTGCCAGCAGTCCGGCGCTTACCGGGGCCTTGCAGTATTTT. Translated: CASSPALTGALQYF.

This clonotype has at least ten counts. The V call is TRBV9, the J call TRBJ1-1; weak D call: TRBD1 (6 bases). The length of the CDR3 is 15 residues. Germline V gives CDR1 SGDLS, CDR2 YYNGEE. V was shortened by 0 bases and J by 4 bases, with 13 bases between the two germline ends. CDR3 coding DNA: TGTGCCAGCAGCGTAGTGCCAGGGGAAGGCACTGAAGCTTTCTTT. This translates into CASSVVPGEGTEAFF.

Concerning this clonotype itself: A junction end diverges from the germline sequence, so it may reflect a read error. The genes are TRBV6-6 and TRBJ1-1; D is uncertain. CDR1 and CDR2 (germline): MNHNY, SVGAGI (reference sequence). The CDR3 covers 11 residues. The CDR3 loop is CTSSGNTEAFF. The CDR3 DNA is TGTACCAGCTCGGGTAACACTGAAGCTTTCTTT.

This clonotype turned up a few times. The rearrangement links TRBV3-1 to TRBJ1-4, with TRBD1 matching over 8 bases. The CDR3 consists of 14 residues. Trimming at V came to 3 bases and at J to 7 bases, leaving 4 bases not matched to a gene. Per germline, CDR1 LGHDT and CDR2 YNNKEL (reference sequence). The CDR3 DNA reads TGTGCCAGCAGCCACGGTGACAGGGGTGAAAAACTGTTTTTT. Translation: CASSHGDRGEKLFF.

V and J are TRBV10-3 and TRBJ2-2, with D unresolved. This CDR3 spans 14 amino acids. V lost 4 bases to trimming and J lost 6 bases, with 12 bases between them. From germline, CDR1 is ENHRY and CDR2 SYGVKD. CDR3 sequence (DNA): TGTGCCATCAGTGTGAAGGGTGGATCCGGGGAGCTGTTTTTT. Its protein product is CAISVKGGSGELFF.

This chain's CDR3 is CSAWTSNSPLHF. For the CDR3, the DNA is TGCAGTGCTTGGACCTCAAATTCACCCCTCCACTTT. The chain joins TRBV20-1 to TRBJ1-6; no clear D gene. The germline V gene encodes CDR1 DFQATT and CDR2 SNEGSKA (reference sequence). This CDR3 is built from 12 residues. Deletions cut 5 bases from V and 7 bases from J, with 9 bases between.

There are a few counts of this clonotype. This chain uses TRBV6-4 with TRBJ1-2, with D possibly being TRBD1 (6 bases). Trimming took off 6 bases at V and 3 bases at J, with 17 bases between the two ends. Germline loops: CDR1 MRHNA, CDR2 SNTAGT. This CDR3 contains 15 residues. The CDR3 is CASSEERGAYYGYTF. CDR3 coding DNA: TGTGCCAGCAGCGAGGAGCGGGGGGCTTACTATGGCTACACCTTC.

With regard to this clonotype: Its ends do not fully match the called genes, so a read error is possible. The chain couples TRBV11-3 to TRBJ1-1; D possibly corresponds to TRBD1 (5 bases). The CDR3 extends over 14 amino acids. CDR1 is SGHNT, CDR2 YENEEA, per germline. CDR3 DNA sequence: TGTTCCAGCAGCTTACGTCAGGGAAGGACTGAAGCTTTCTTT. It encodes CSSSLRQGRTEAFF.

This clonotype was recorded once. A much larger clone differs by one base, so this may be a read error. CDR3 residues: CASSEYTGATGELFF. The CDR3 region has the DNA TGTGCCAGCAGTGAATACACGGGAGCCACCGGGGAGCTGTTTTTT. V gene TRBV25-1 combines with J gene TRBJ2-2; tentatively, D is TRBD2 (6 bases). Looked up from germline, CDR1 is MGHDK and CDR2 is SYGVNS. This CDR3 comprises 15 residues. V was clipped by 0 bases and J by 4 bases, with 9 bases between them.

This clonotype has a count of ten or more. The chain carries TRBV7-9 and TRBJ2-7, with unresolved D. The CDR3 contains 14 residues. CDR1 is SEHNR, CDR2 FQNEAQ, per germline (reference sequence). The germline V and J ends were trimmed by 1 base and 5 bases, with 12 bases remaining between them. CDR3 DNA sequence: TGTGCCAGCAGCTTAGTAACAAGCTCGAACGAGCAGTACTTC. Its translation is CASSLVTSSNEQYF.